This entry lists 18 T cell receptor beta chains sequenced from one sample in a study of blood T cell repertoires in COVID-19. TCRdb's table, derived via immunoSEQ multiplex PCR, lists solely in-frame clones and lacks some. The profile shows about 500,000 clones, approximately 91% of them singletons. The material sequenced was peripheral blood. Every receptor here comes from a woman in her forties or fifties with COVID-19, enrolled during active disease.

CDR3 sequence: CASSSTTSFYGYTF. The CDR3 DNA is TGTGCCAGCAGCTCCACAACCTCGTTCTATGGCTACACCTTC. The rearrangement links TRBV7-9 to TRBJ1-2, with D uncertain. Per the germline V gene, CDR1 is SEHNR and CDR2 is FQNEAQ (reference sequence). The CDR3 extends over 14 amino acids. Trimming shortened V by 4 bases and J by 4 bases, and 13 bases separated the two germline ends.

A single count supports this clone. V usage is TRBV30 and J usage is TRBJ1-5, with D possibly matching TRBD1 (5 bases). Trimming removed 0 bases at V and 4 bases at J, with 10 bases between. Germline V gives CDR1 GTSNPN, CDR2 SVGIG (reference sequence). The CDR3 length is 14 residues. This CDR3 reads CAWSVGQGNQPQHF. CDR3 bases: TGTGCCTGGAGTGTAGGGCAGGGAAATCAGCCCCAGCATTTT.

This clone was detected a few times. The chain combines TRBV7-8 with TRBJ1-5; maybe TRBD1 (5 bases). This CDR3 is 15 amino acids long. Germline CDR1 SGHVS, CDR2 FQNEAQ. V dropped 5 bases and J dropped 4 bases, with 15 bases sitting between them. Written as DNA, the CDR3 is TGTGCCAGCAGCCCCACAGGCCCCTCGAATCAGCCCCAGCATTTT. Its translation is CASSPTGPSNQPQHF.

The CDR3 DNA follows: TGTGCCAGCAGTTACTCGATAGCGGCCTTGGAGCAGTACTTC. This gives the protein CASSYSIAALEQYF. The chain combines TRBV6-5 with TRBJ2-7, with D maybe TRBD2 (6 bases). Germline V gene sequence: CDR1 MNHEY, CDR2 SVGAGI. This CDR3 is built from 14 residues. Trimming removed 0 bases from V and 7 bases from J, with 13 bases in between.

This clone has just one count. The chain employs TRBV5-4 and TRBJ1-2; TRBD1 is a possible D gene (5 bases). Deletions cut 4 bases from V and 8 bases from J, with 27 bases between. Looked up from germline, CDR1 is SGHNT and CDR2 is YYREEE (reference sequence). The CDR3 has 17 residues. CDR3 protein: CASSRTPPGATLGGYTF. The CDR3, as DNA: TGTGCCAGCAGCCGAACCCCACCTGGGGCCACGCTTGGAGGCTACACCTTC.

This clone has just one count. This chain links TRBV5-1 with TRBJ2-7; 8 bases align to TRBD1. CDR1 and CDR2 from the germline V gene are SGHRS and YFSETQ. This CDR3 is 14 amino acids long. V was clipped by 3 bases and J by 3 bases; unmatched bases: 5. In nucleotides, the CDR3 is TGCGCCAGCAGCTCAAGAGACAGGGGCTACGAGCAGTACTTC. It translates to CASSSRDRGYEQYF.

The J gene is TRBJ1-1, the V gene TRBV3-1 (or the pseudogene TRBV3-2), with 7 bases matching TRBD1. The CDR3 contains 12 residues. Germline trimming cut 2 bases from V and 12 bases from J; bases unmatched to any gene: 6. Germline CDR1 LGHDT, CDR2 YNNKEL (reference sequence). The CDR3 is CASSQTGEETFF. The CDR3 DNA sequence: TGTGCCAGCAGCCAAACAGGGGAGGAAACTTTCTTT.

The chain joins TRBV30 to TRBJ2-2; D ambiguous. Trimming took off 0 bases at V and 3 bases at J, with 8 bases between the two ends. This CDR3 is 14 amino acids long. CDR1 and CDR2 (germline): GTSNPN, SVGIG (reference sequence). The CDR3 sequence: CAWSVVRYTGELFF. The CDR3 region has the DNA TGTGCCTGGAGTGTCGTACGGTACACCGGGGAGCTGTTTTTT.

The rearrangement links TRBV5-5 to TRBJ1-1, with TRBD1 matching over 10 bases. Germline V gene data show CDR1 as SGHKS and CDR2 as YYEKEE (reference sequence). Trimming removed 4 bases from V and 5 bases from J; junction bases left unmatched: 11. The CDR3 is made up of 16 amino acids. Here the CDR3 reads CASSRGATGGRTEAFF. The CDR3, as DNA: TGTGCCAGCAGCAGGGGGGCGACAGGGGGCCGGACTGAAGCTTTCTTT.

The chain has TRBV4-2 and TRBJ2-7; 9 nucleotides align to TRBD1. The CDR3 length is 15 residues. The germline V gene has CDR1 LGHNA and CDR2 YNFKEQ. Unmatched junction bases numbered 6, after V lost 1 base and J lost 5 bases. CDR3 sequence (DNA): TGTGCCAGCAGCCAAGTCGGGGACAGGGTCCACGAGCAGTACTTC. Its translation is CASSQVGDRVHEQYF.

The chain is built from TRBV7-2 and TRBJ2-1, with D tentatively TRBD2 (5 bases). The CDR3 has 14 residues. Trimming took off 4 bases at V and 10 bases at J, with 17 bases between the two ends. Germline CDR1 and CDR2: SGHTA and FQGNSA. The CDR3 protein is CASSYRVRVGEQFF. The CDR3 nucleotides are TGTGCCAGCAGCTACCGGGTGAGGGTCGGGGAGCAGTTCTTC.

This clone was recorded many times. The chain employs TRBV7-9 and TRBJ1-2; 10 nucleotides match TRBD1. CDR1 is SEHNR and CDR2 is FQNEAQ in the germline V gene (reference sequence). The J segment lost 3 bases and the V segment lost 4 bases, leaving 11 bases of the junction unmatched. The CDR3 has 17 amino acids. The CDR3 region is CASSSAFGQGGDYGYTF. CDR3 in DNA: TGTGCCAGCAGCTCTGCCTTTGGACAGGGGGGTGACTATGGCTACACCTTC.

This clone was counted a single time. This chain joins TRBV12-3 or TRBV12-4 and TRBJ2-1, with 7 positions matching TRBD1. The V segment lost 5 bases and the J segment 7 bases; nucleotides outside the gene matches: 5. The CDR3 consists of 13 residues. The CDR3 DNA sequence: TGTGCCAGCAGTACGCTCAGGGGGAATGAGCAGTTCTTC. It encodes CASSTLRGNEQFF.

The chain has TRBV9 and TRBJ2-1, with D perhaps matching TRBD2 (5 bases). CDR3 length equals 13 residues. Germline values: CDR1 SGDLS, CDR2 YYNGEE. V lost 4 bases, J lost 6 bases, and 11 bases lay in between. The CDR3 coding sequence is TGTGCCAGCAGCTCGAGGACTGTCAATGAGCAGTTCTTC. Translating gives CASSSRTVNEQFF.

The chain recombines TRBV6-5 with TRBJ2-7; 7 positions match TRBD1. Losses at the gene ends were 9 bases for V and 4 bases for J; bases not matched to a gene: 15. CDR1 is MNHEY and CDR2 is SVGAGI in the germline V gene. The CDR3 spans 15 residues. This CDR3 is CASYGSGGPPYEQYF. As DNA, the CDR3 is TGTGCCAGTTACGGGTCAGGGGGTCCCCCATACGAGCAGTACTTC.

The count of this clone is one. V is TRBV5-1 and J is TRBJ2-7; unclear D gene. Germline-derived CDR1 and CDR2 are SGHRS and YFSETQ. V lost 3 bases to trimming and J lost 5 bases, with 18 bases between them. This CDR3 contains 15 residues. In DNA, the CDR3 is TGCGCCAGCAGCTCCGCGTTGGCGGCCCCAGACGAGCAGTACTTC. Translating it yields CASSSALAAPDEQYF.

The V and J genes are TRBV2 and TRBJ1-6; maybe TRBD1 (5 bases). In germline, CDR1 is SNHLY, CDR2 FYNNEI. The CDR3 runs to 14 residues. V lost 6 bases to trimming and J lost 10 bases, with 16 bases between them. CDR3 amino acids: CASRTGEGLSPLHF. The CDR3 DNA follows: TGTGCCAGCAGGACCGGGGAGGGGTTGTCACCCCTCCACTTT.

The CDR3 DNA reads TGTGCCAGTGGGAGTTCCAACACTGAAGCTTTCTTT. Translation: CASGSSNTEAFF. The chain links TRBV10-3 to TRBJ1-1; D not resolved. Germline values: CDR1 ENHRY, CDR2 SYGVKD. The CDR3 is 12 amino acids. V gave up 10 bases and J gave up 2 bases, with 11 bases separating them.